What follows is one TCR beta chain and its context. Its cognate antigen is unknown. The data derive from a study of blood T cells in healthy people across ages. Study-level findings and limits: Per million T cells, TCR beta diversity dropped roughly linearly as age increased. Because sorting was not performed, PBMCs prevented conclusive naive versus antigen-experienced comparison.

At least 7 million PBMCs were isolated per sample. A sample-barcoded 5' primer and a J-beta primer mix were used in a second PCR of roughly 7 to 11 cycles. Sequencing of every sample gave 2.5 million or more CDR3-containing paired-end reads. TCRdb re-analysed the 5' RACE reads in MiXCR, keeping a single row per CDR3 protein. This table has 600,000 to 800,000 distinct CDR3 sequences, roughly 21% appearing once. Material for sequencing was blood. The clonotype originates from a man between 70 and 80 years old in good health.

For the CDR3, the DNA is TGCAGTGTCGGACAGGGCTCAGATACGCAGTATTTT. Translation: CSVGQGSDTQYF. The chain uses TRBV20-1 and TRBJ2-3, with 8 bases lining up with TRBD1. J gave up 4 bases and V 7 bases, and 4 bases lay outside the gene matches. The V gene's germline CDR1 is DFQATT and CDR2 SNEGSKA (reference sequence). The CDR3 is 12 amino acids.